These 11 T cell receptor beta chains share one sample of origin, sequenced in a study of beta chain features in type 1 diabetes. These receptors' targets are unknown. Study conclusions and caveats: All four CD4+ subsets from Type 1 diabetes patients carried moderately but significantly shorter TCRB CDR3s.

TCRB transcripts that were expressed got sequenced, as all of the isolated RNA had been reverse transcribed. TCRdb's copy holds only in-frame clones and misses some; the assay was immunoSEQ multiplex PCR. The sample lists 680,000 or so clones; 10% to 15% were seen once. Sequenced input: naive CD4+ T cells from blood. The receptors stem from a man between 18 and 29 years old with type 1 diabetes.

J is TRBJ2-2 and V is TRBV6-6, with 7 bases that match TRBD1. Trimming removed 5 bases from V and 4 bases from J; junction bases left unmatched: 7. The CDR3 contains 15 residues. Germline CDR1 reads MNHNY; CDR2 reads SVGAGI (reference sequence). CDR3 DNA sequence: TGTGCCAGCAGTCCGACAGGGTCGGGCACCGGGGAGCTGTTTTTT. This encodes CASSPTGSGTGELFF.

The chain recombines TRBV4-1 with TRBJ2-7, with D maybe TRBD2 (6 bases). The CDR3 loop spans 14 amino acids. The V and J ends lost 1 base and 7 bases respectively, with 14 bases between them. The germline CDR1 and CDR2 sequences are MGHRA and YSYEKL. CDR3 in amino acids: CASSQVGIGGEQYF. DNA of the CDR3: TGCGCCAGCAGCCAAGTAGGGATCGGGGGAGAGCAGTACTTC.

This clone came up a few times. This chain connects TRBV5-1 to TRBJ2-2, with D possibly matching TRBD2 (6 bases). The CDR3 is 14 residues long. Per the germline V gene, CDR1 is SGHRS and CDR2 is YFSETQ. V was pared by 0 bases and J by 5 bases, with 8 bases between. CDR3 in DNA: TGCGCCAGCAGCTTGGCCGCGGGGACCGGGGAGCTGTTTTTT. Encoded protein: CASSLAAGTGELFF.

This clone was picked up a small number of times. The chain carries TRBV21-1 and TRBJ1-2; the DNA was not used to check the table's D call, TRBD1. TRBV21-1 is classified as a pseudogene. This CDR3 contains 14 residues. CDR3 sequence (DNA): TGTGCCAGCAGTTTCTCAAGGGGGTACTATGGCTACACCTTC. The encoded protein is CASSFSRGYYGYTF.

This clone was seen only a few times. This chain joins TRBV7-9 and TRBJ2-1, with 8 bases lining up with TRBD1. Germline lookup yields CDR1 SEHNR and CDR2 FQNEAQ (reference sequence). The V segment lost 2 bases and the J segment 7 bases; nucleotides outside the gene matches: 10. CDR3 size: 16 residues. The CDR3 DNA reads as TGTGCCAGCAGCTTACCCCAGGGGGCTTGGGTGAATGAGCAGTTCTTC. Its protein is CASSLPQGAWVNEQFF. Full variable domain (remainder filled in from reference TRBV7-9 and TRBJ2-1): DTGVSQNPRHKITKRGQNVTFRCDPISEHNRLYWYRQTLGQGPEFLTYFQNEAQLEKSRLLSDRFSAERPKGSFSTLEIQRTEQGDSAMYLCASSLPQGAWVNEQFFGPGTRLTVL.

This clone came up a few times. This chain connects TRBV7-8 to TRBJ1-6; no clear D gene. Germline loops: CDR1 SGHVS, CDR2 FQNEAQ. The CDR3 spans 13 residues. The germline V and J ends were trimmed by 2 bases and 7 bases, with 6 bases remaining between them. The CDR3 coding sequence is TGTGCCAGCAGCTTAAATCTGAATTCACCCCTCCACTTT. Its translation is CASSLNLNSPLHF.

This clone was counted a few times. CDR3: CASSGRDRGYEQYF. DNA of the CDR3: TGTGCCAGCAGTGGCCGGGACAGAGGCTACGAGCAGTACTTC. The chain has TRBV6-5 and TRBJ2-7; 7 bases map to TRBD1. This CDR3 region has 14 residues. The germline V gene has CDR1 MNHEY and CDR2 SVGAGI. J was trimmed by 3 bases and V by 5 bases; bases with no gene match: 7.

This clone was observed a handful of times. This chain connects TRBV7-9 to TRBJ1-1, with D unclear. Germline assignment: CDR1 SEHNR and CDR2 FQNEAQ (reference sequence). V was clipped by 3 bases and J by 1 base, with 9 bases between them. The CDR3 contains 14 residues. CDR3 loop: CASSLDPENTEAFF. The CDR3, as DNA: TGTGCCAGCAGCTTGGACCCGGAGAACACTGAAGCTTTCTTT.

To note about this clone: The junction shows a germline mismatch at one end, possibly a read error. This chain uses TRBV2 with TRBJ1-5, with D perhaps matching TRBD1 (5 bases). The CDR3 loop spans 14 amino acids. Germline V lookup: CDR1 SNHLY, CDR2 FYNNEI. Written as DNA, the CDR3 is TGTGCCAGCAGCGAAGAGGGGACGAGGCAGCCCCAGCATTTT. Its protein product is CASSEEGTRQPQHF.

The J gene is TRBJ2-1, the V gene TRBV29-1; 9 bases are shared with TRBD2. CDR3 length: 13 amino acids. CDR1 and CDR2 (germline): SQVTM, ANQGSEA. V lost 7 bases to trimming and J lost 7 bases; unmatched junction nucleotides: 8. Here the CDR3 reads CSGEAGGGNEQFF. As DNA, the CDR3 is TGCAGCGGAGAAGCGGGGGGCGGTAATGAGCAGTTCTTC.

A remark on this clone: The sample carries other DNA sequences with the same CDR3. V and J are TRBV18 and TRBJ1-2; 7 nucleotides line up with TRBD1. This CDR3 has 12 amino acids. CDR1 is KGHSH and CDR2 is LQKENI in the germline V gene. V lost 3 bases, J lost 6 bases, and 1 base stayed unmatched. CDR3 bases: TGTGCCAGCTCACCCGACAGGGATGGCTACACCTTC. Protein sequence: CASSPDRDGYTF.